The rows below give T cell receptor beta chains drawn from one sample of a study of OX40 agonist ivuxolimab in advanced cancers. Measured with immunoSEQ multiplex PCR; TCRdb has only the in-frame clones, and not every one. The data contain about 64,000 clones, about 88% of them singletons. The material sequenced was CD4+ or CD8+ T cells sorted from blood, taken in a trial of the OX40 agonist ivuxolimab. The receptors stem from an adult with an advanced solid tumor such as melanoma, head and neck, liver or kidney cancer. Each CDR3 is given with its conserved first and last residue. D genes are given only for firm matches. For some rows the clone size is stated as once, few or many, or as a class when expanded; others skip it.

size,V,J,D,CDR3,DNA
.,TRBV6-1,TRBJ2-7,TRBD2,CASITFQREVYEQYF,TGTGCCAGCATAACATTTCAGCGGGAGGTCTACGAGCAGTACTTC
.,TRBV19,TRBJ1-1,.,CASSIGELPAFF,TGTGCCAGTAGTATAGGTGAACTCCCGGCTTTCTTT
once,TRBV9,TRBJ1-1,.,CASSALGTGNTEAFF,TGTGCCAGCAGCGCCCTCGGGACCGGCAACACTGAAGCTTTCTTT
.,TRBV7-3,TRBJ2-2,TRBD2,CASSLRGGITGELFF,TGTGCCAGCAGCTTACGCGGGGGAATCACCGGGGAGCTGTTTTTT
.,TRBV7-8,TRBJ1-1,TRBD1,CASSRFRTGTTEAFF,TGTGCCAGCAGCCGTTTTCGGACAGGCACCACTGAAGCTTTCTTT
.,TRBV2,TRBJ1-2,.,CASSEASGRRYGYTF,TGTGCCAGCAGTGAAGCGTCGGGACGGCGCTATGGCTACACCTTC
.,TRBV28,TRBJ1-1,.,CASSLVSNTEAFF,TGTGCCAGCAGCCTCGTATCGAACACTGAAGCTTTCTTT
.,TRBV5-1,TRBJ1-6,.,CASSLEGSRRLHF,TGCGCCAGCAGCTTGGAAGGGTCGAGGCGCCTCCACTTT
.,TRBV30,TRBJ1-1,.,CAWNRGRTNTEAFF,TGTGCCTGGAATCGGGGGCGGACGAACACTGAAGCTTTCTTT
.,TRBV2,TRBJ1-5,.,CASSEYRNNQPQHF,TGTGCCAGCAGTGAATATCGGAATAATCAGCCCCAGCATTTT
.,TRBV28,TRBJ1-1,TRBD1,CASSIDRVGEAFF,TGTGCCAGCAGTATCGACAGGGTGGGAGAAGCTTTCTTT
.,TRBV5-1,TRBJ2-3,.,CASSLGPHGDTQYF,TGCGCCAGCAGCTTGGGGCCTCATGGCGATACGCAGTATTTT
.,TRBV29-1,TRBJ2-1,TRBD2,CSVLLPQTSGSGNEQFF,TGCAGCGTTTTACTCCCCCAGACTAGCGGGAGTGGTAATGAGCAGTTCTTC
.,TRBV9,TRBJ2-3,TRBD1,CASSAGQGRVDTQYF,TGTGCCAGCAGCGCGGGACAGGGGAGAGTAGATACGCAGTATTTT
.,TRBV6-5,TRBJ2-7,TRBD1,CASSQRDRAYEQYF,TGTGCCAGCAGTCAAAGGGACAGGGCCTACGAGCAGTACTTC
few,TRBV14,TRBJ1-1,TRBD1,CASSQEQGRRAFF,TGTGCCAGCAGCCAGGAACAGGGGCGGCGGGCTTTCTTT
.,TRBV19,TRBJ2-7,.,CASSSLDEGSGEQYF,TGTGCCAGTAGTTCCCTGGATGAGGGAAGCGGCGAGCAGTACTTC
few,TRBV6-6,TRBJ2-7,.,CASSYSMAVEQYF,TGTGCCAGCAGTTACTCTATGGCGGTCGAGCAGTACTTC
.,TRBV11-2,TRBJ2-1,TRBD2,CASSLGLAGREGDEQFF,TGTGCCAGCAGCTTAGGACTAGCGGGAAGGGAGGGGGATGAGCAGTTCTTC
.,TRBV9,TRBJ2-5,TRBD2,CASSRTPLAGEETQYF,TGTGCCAGCAGCCGTACCCCCTTGGCGGGAGAAGAGACCCAGTACTTC
.,TRBV6-1,TRBJ2-5,.,CASSEAVGQGETQYF,TGTGCCAGCAGTGAAGCAGTTGGACAAGGAGAGACCCAGTACTTC
.,TRBV5-5,TRBJ2-5,TRBD1,CASSRTGVQETQYF,TGTGCCAGCAGCAGGACAGGGGTCCAAGAGACCCAGTACTTC
.,TRBV23-1,TRBJ1-1,.,CAAVLGDTEAFF,TGCGCAGCAGTACTGGGGGACACTGAAGCTTTCTTT
.,TRBV6-5,TRBJ2-7,TRBD2,CASSYGGGETYEQYF,TGTGCCAGCAGTTATGGCGGGGGGGAGACCTACGAGCAGTACTTC
once,TRBV5-1,TRBJ2-3,.,CASSLGDRGADTQYF,TGCGCCAGCAGCTTGGGGGACCGTGGGGCAGATACGCAGTATTTT
.,TRBV5-1,TRBJ2-7,.,CASSLEGLNEGEYF,TGCGCCAGCAGCTTGGAGGGACTGAATGAAGGGGAGTACTTC
.,TRBV7-9,TRBJ1-1,.,CASSLAPKHARRVTEAFF,TGTGCCAGCAGCTTAGCCCCGAAACACGCCAGGAGGGTCACTGAAGCTTTCTTT
.,TRBV19,TRBJ2-7,.,CASSMQLSHEQYF,TGTGCCAGTAGTATGCAACTATCCCACGAGCAGTACTTC
.,TRBV5-1,TRBJ2-5,.,CASSLGGRGETQYF,TGCGCCAGCAGCTTGGGAGGCAGGGGAGAGACCCAGTACTTC
.,TRBV25-1,TRBJ2-5,.,CASSESEGAKPETQYF,TGTGCCAGCAGTGAATCGGAGGGGGCTAAGCCAGAGACCCAGTACTTC
.,TRBV6-5,TRBJ2-3,.,CASSYKGSSTDTQYF,TGTGCCAGCAGTTACAAGGGATCTAGCACAGATACGCAGTATTTT
.,TRBV27,TRBJ1-1,.,CASSLGVLNTEAFF,TGTGCCAGCAGTCTGGGGGTCTTGAACACTGAAGCTTTCTTT
.,TRBV28,TRBJ2-2,TRBD1,CASRPGTGGSPGELFF,TGTGCCAGCAGACCCGGGACAGGGGGCTCTCCCGGGGAGCTGTTTTTT
once,TRBV27,TRBJ1-1,.,CASSFRTGPLVNTEAFF,TGTGCCAGCAGTTTTAGGACGGGGCCCCTCGTGAACACTGAAGCTTTCTTT
.,TRBV5-6,TRBJ2-5,.,CASSRTEVETQYF,TGTGCCAGCAGCCGAACAGAGGTGGAGACCCAGTACTTC
.,TRBV30,TRBJ1-1,.,CAWTRGTEAFF,TGTGCCTGGACCCGAGGGACTGAAGCTTTCTTT
.,TRBV7-3,TRBJ1-2,.,CASSLTTGSSYGYTF,TGTGCCAGCAGCTTAACAACAGGGTCTTCCTATGGCTACACCTTC
.,TRBV19,TRBJ1-3,.,CASSSKPARFGNTIYF,TGTGCCAGTAGTTCAAAGCCGGCCCGATTTGGAAACACCATATATTTT
.,TRBV30,TRBJ1-3,.,CAWAGKGASTIYF,TGTGCCTGGGCAGGGAAAGGAGCGAGCACCATATATTTT
.,TRBV10-2,TRBJ2-3,TRBD2,CATQIGLASDTQYF,TGCGCCACCCAAATCGGACTAGCGTCAGATACGCAGTATTTT
.,TRBV5-1,TRBJ2-1,.,CASSEDGSSYNEQFF,TGCGCCAGCAGCGAGGACGGCAGCTCCTACAATGAGCAGTTCTTC
.,TRBV7-2,TRBJ2-3,.,CASSSPGKFTDTQYF,TGTGCCAGCAGCTCCCCCGGGAAATTCACAGATACGCAGTATTTT
once,TRBV19,TRBJ1-1,TRBD1,CASRGDRDRGPTEAFF,TGTGCCAGCCGGGGAGATCGGGACAGGGGACCCACTGAAGCTTTCTTT
.,TRBV20-1,TRBJ2-5,.,CSGTIEETQYF,TGCAGTGGGACTATTGAAGAGACCCAGTACTTC
.,TRBV6-6,TRBJ1-1,.,CASRAGGTEAFF,TGTGCCAGTCGGGCAGGAGGCACTGAAGCTTTCTTT
.,TRBV2,TRBJ1-1,.,CASSAGNTEAFF,TGTGCCAGCAGTGCCGGGAACACTGAAGCTTTCTTT
.,TRBV10-3,TRBJ2-1,.,CATRDNEQFF,TGTGCCACCCGCGACAATGAGCAGTTCTTC
.,TRBV18,TRBJ2-3,TRBD2,CASSPLSGSGEDTQYF,TGTGCCAGCTCACCTCTTAGCGGGAGTGGGGAAGATACGCAGTATTTT
.,TRBV28,TRBJ1-2,.,CASSLLAGGYTF,TGTGCCAGCAGTTTATTGGCGGGTGGCTACACCTTC
.,TRBV4-1,TRBJ2-3,.,CASSHLGDTQYF,TGCGCCAGCAGCCACCTTGGGGATACGCAGTATTTT
.,TRBV15,TRBJ1-5,.,CATSRMGENQPQHF,TGTGCCACCAGCAGAATGGGGGAAAATCAGCCCCAGCATTTT
once,TRBV19,TRBJ1-3,.,CASSTTVSGNTIYF,TGTGCCAGTAGCACGACGGTCTCTGGAAACACCATATATTTT
.,TRBV18,TRBJ1-4,.,CASSPTAATNEKLFF,TGTGCCAGCTCACCTACAGCCGCAACTAATGAAAAACTGTTTTTT